These T cell receptor beta chains were read from a single sample in a study of CD8 T cells in Susac syndrome. MiXCR was run by TCRdb on the immunoSEQ multiplex PCR reads, yielding one entry per CDR3 protein. The profile covers 80,000 to 90,000 distinct CDR3 sequences, with around 93% appearing a single time and roughly 0.32% taken by the ten largest. The sequencing sample was made of CD8+ T cells from PBMCs. The receptor source for this set is a human donor in good health. Each CDR3 is given without its conserved first and last residue.

J | V | CDR3
TRBJ2-1 | TRBV13 | ASSWVAGASYNEQF
TRBJ2-7 | TRBV7-2 | ASSPSGLAGDEQY
TRBJ2-7 | TRBV7-8 | ASSFESSYEQY
TRBJ1-6 | TRBV5-4 | ASSLEQSYNSPLH
TRBJ2-2 | TRBV20-1 | SARLDRRSGELF
TRBJ2-7 | TRBV19 | ASSIVLRGRACCEQY
TRBJ1-1 | TRBV21-1 | ASSKAGSLFLNTEAF
TRBJ2-4 | TRBV4-2 | ASSQEGTGGGNIQY
TRBJ1-4 | TRBV7-9 | ASSPRSRDNEKLF
TRBJ1-2 | TRBV7-2 | ASTLVGRGMANYGYT
TRBJ2-7 | TRBV30 | AWSGAHEQY
TRBJ2-1 | TRBV14 | ASSQVLPSGGIDEQF
TRBJ2-1 | TRBV7-6 | ASSPKAGGPRYNEQF
TRBJ2-3 | TRBV25-1 | ASSAGDADTQY
TRBJ1-1 | TRBV29-1 | SVVLDRLKAF
TRBJ2-1 | TRBV5-1 | ASSSLAGDYNEQF